Below, 18 T cell receptor beta chains from the same sample are listed, as sequenced in a study of T-cell reconstitution after alpha-beta-depleted transplantation in children. TCRbeta library preparation incorporated unique molecular identifiers. One entry per CDR3 protein results from TCRdb running MiXCR on the PCR reads. The table includes around 700,000 distinct CDR3 sequences, approximately 14% detected once. The material sequenced was PBMCs, taken before TCRalphabeta/CD19-depleted stem cell transplant. All receptors derive from a girl aged 2 to 10 with congenital amegakaryocytic thrombocytopenia, due to receive a stem cell transplant.

The chain carries TRBV7-9 and TRBJ2-1; D uncertain. Germline V lookup: CDR1 SEHNR, CDR2 FQNEAQ (reference sequence). V lost 5 bases to trimming and J lost 11 bases, with 22 bases between them. CDR3 size: 15 residues. The chain's CDR3 is CASSPWTSGSPKQFF. The CDR3 DNA sequence: TGTGCCAGCAGCCCTTGGACGTCAGGCTCCCCAAAGCAGTTCTTC. Full variable domain (outside the CDR3, taken from reference TRBV7-9 and TRBJ2-1): DTGVSQNPRHKITKRGQNVTFRCDPISEHNRLYWYRQTLGQGPEFLTYFQNEAQLEKSRLLSDRFSAERPKGSFSTLEIQRTEQGDSAMYLCASSPWTSGSPKQFFGPGTRLTVL.

This clonotype was counted ten times or more. The gene calls are TRBV5-1 and TRBJ2-5; D remains unclear. There are 14 residues in the CDR3. Germline CDR1 reads SGHRS; CDR2 reads YFSETQ. Deletions cut 2 bases from V and 5 bases from J, with 13 bases between. The CDR3, as DNA: TGCGCCAGCAGCTTCGGTGAAGTGGGGGAGACCCAGTACTTC. Translated: CASSFGEVGETQYF. Complete variable domain (other parts from reference TRBV5-1 and TRBJ2-5): KAGVTQTPRYLIKTRGQQVTLSCSPISGHRSVSWYQQTPGQGLQFLFEYFSETQRNKGNFPGRFSGRQFSNSRSEMNVSTLELGDSALYLCASSFGEVGETQYFGPGTRLLVL.

The genes are TRBV10-3 and TRBJ2-7; D is perhaps TRBD2 (5 bases). There are 12 residues in the CDR3. V lost 6 bases to trimming and J lost 7 bases, with 13 bases between them. The germline V gene encodes CDR1 ENHRY and CDR2 SYGVKD. The CDR3 nucleotides are TGTGCCATCAGAAGTAGCGTCGGGGAGCAGTACTTC. Protein sequence: CAIRSSVGEQYF.

With respect to this clonotype: A single base separates this from a much larger clone, so it may be a read error. CDR3 nucleotide sequence: TGCGCCAGCAGCTTGGTCTCCGGGAGGGCGTACAATGAGCATTTCTTC. Translation: CASSLVSGRAYNEHFF. This chain joins TRBV5-1 and TRBJ2-1, with 8 positions matching TRBD2. The CDR3 spans 16 residues. Germline V gene lookup returns CDR1 SGHRS and CDR2 YFSETQ.

The chain employs TRBV7-9 and TRBJ2-5, with TRBD1 matching 8 bases. The V and J ends lost 3 bases and 4 bases, in that order; junction bases with no gene match: 10. CDR1 and CDR2 from the germline V gene are SEHNR and FQNEAQ (reference sequence). CDR3 length: 16 amino acids. CDR3 in amino acids: CASSFSDRDTGETQYF. CDR3 DNA: TGTGCCAGCAGCTTTTCGGACAGGGACACTGGAGAGACCCAGTACTTC.

The sample holds a few counts of this clonotype. V and J are TRBV12-3 or TRBV12-4 and TRBJ2-1; possible D gene TRBD2, 5 bases. This CDR3 has 13 residues. The ends were cut back, 2 bases at V and 9 bases at J, with 11 bases in the middle. CDR3: CASSLFIRGEQFF. DNA of the CDR3: TGTGCCAGCAGTTTATTCATTCGGGGTGAGCAGTTCTTC.

This clonotype was counted ten times or more. The chain is built from TRBV27 and TRBJ2-1, with 13 bases aligning to TRBD2. Unmatched junction bases numbered 5, after V lost 3 bases and J lost 9 bases. The length of the CDR3 is 15 residues. Per germline, CDR1 MNHEY and CDR2 SMNVEV (reference sequence). CDR3 nucleotide sequence: TGTGCCAGCAGTTTGGGACTAGCGGGATTGAGTGAGCAGTTCTTC. Protein sequence: CASSLGLAGLSEQFF.

The chain is built from TRBV7-9 and TRBJ2-5; TRBD1 matches 10 bases. Germline trimming cut 2 bases from V and 3 bases from J; bases unmatched to any gene: 6. The CDR3 is 16 amino acids. The germline CDR1 and CDR2 sequences are SEHNR and FQNEAQ (reference sequence). CDR3 nucleotides: TGTGCCAGCAGCTTACCTAAGGGACAGGGGAAAGAGACCCAGTACTTC. Amino acid sequence: CASSLPKGQGKETQYF.

The chain is built from TRBV11-3 and TRBJ2-3, with TRBD1 matching over 7 bases. This CDR3 spans 15 amino acids. V trimming: 6 bases; J trimming: 6 bases; junction bases outside the gene matches: 12. The germline gives CDR1 SGHNT, CDR2 YENEEA. The CDR3 protein is CASRSRDSPGDTQYF. The CDR3 DNA reads as TGTGCCAGCAGATCCCGGGACAGCCCAGGGGATACGCAGTATTTT.

This clonotype was picked up a small number of times. The CDR3 nucleotides are TGCGCCAGCAGCCAGCCGGGACGGGGCTCCTACAATGAGCAGTTCTTC. Protein: CASSQPGRGSYNEQFF. J is TRBJ2-1 and V is TRBV4-1; D could derive from TRBD1 or TRBD2 (5 bases each). The ends were cut back, 3 bases at V and 0 bases at J, with 12 bases in the middle. This CDR3 is built from 16 residues. The germline CDR1 and CDR2 sequences are MGHRA and YSYEKL.

This clonotype was seen more than once but under ten times. The gene calls are TRBV4-2 and TRBJ2-4, with 10 bases identical to TRBD2. The CDR3 is 19 amino acids. V lost 5 bases, J lost 3 bases, and 16 bases stayed unmatched. The V gene's germline CDR1 is LGHNA and CDR2 YNFKEQ. The CDR3 loop is CASSAASGSINGDKNIQYF. The CDR3 DNA is TGTGCCAGCAGCGCCGCTAGCGGGAGTATCAACGGAGACAAAAACATTCAGTACTTC.

J is TRBJ2-5 and V is TRBV10-2; TRBD2 aligns across 8 bases. The CDR3 is 20 amino acids. CDR1 WSHSY and CDR2 SAAADI come from the germline V gene. After removal of 2 bases from V and 2 bases from J, the junction contained 19 bases not matched to a gene. The CDR3: CASSEVAGTITSGRQETQYF. The CDR3 coding sequence is TGCGCCAGCAGTGAGGTGGCGGGAACTATTACTAGCGGACGTCAAGAGACCCAGTACTTC.

This clonotype was seen at least ten times. The rearrangement uses TRBV29-1 and TRBJ1-5; D gene ambiguous. The germline V gene has CDR1 SQVTM and CDR2 ANQGSEA. The CDR3 loop spans 14 amino acids. The V gene lost 5 bases and the J gene lost 2 bases, with 13 bases spanning the gap. The CDR3 is CSVMEGNGNQPQHF. The CDR3 DNA sequence: TGCAGCGTTATGGAAGGGAACGGCAATCAGCCCCAGCATTTT.

This clonotype occurred many times. The chain is built from TRBV20-1 and TRBJ2-3, with D perhaps TRBD2 (5 bases). The ends were cut back, 0 bases at V and 4 bases at J, with 17 bases in the middle. The CDR3 extends over 16 amino acids. The V gene's germline CDR1 is DFQATT and CDR2 SNEGSKA (reference sequence). The CDR3 DNA is TGCAGTGCTAGAGATCAACAGCGGCCTAGGGCAGATACGCAGTATTTT. Translated, it gives CSARDQQRPRADTQYF.

Points on this clonotype: A much larger clone lies a single base off, so this may be a read error. This chain joins TRBV20-1 and TRBJ1-1, with TRBD1 as a possible D gene (5 bases). V lost 5 bases and J lost 4, with 11 bases in between. CDR3 length: 12 amino acids. Germline V lookup: CDR1 DFQATT, CDR2 SNEGSKA (reference sequence). In DNA form, the CDR3 reads TGCAGTGCTTGTGGAGGGGCCACTGAAGCTTTCTTT. This sequence encodes CSACGGATEAFF.

There are many counts of this clonotype. This chain uses TRBV5-6 with TRBJ1-4; maybe TRBD1 (5 bases). CDR1 is SGHDT and CDR2 is YYEEEE in the germline V gene. The CDR3 sequence is 16 residues long. V was trimmed by 1 base and J by 2 bases, leaving 12 bases between them. CDR3 sequence reads: CASSLRGLGTNEKLFF. The CDR3 DNA reads as TGTGCCAGCAGCTTGCGGGGACTCGGGACTAATGAAAAACTGTTTTTT.

This clonotype came up a few times. The rearrangement uses TRBV5-1 and TRBJ2-7; the D gene is possibly TRBD2 (5 bases). Looked up from germline, CDR1 is SGHRS and CDR2 is YFSETQ. The CDR3 is made up of 14 amino acids. V lost 0 bases to trimming and J lost 6 bases, with 13 bases between them. CDR3 region: CASSLEGGQFEQYF. The CDR3 DNA reads as TGCGCCAGCAGCTTGGAGGGCGGGCAATTCGAGCAGTACTTC.

This clonotype has at least ten counts. This rearrangement joins TRBV20-1 to TRBJ2-1; perhaps TRBD2 as D (5 bases). Trimming took 3 bases from V and 7 from J, leaving 10 bases between them. CDR3 length equals 12 residues. Looked up from germline, CDR1 is DFQATT and CDR2 is SNEGSKA (reference sequence). CDR3 region: CSASSTGNEQFF. The CDR3 DNA is TGCAGTGCTAGTTCTACGGGAAATGAGCAGTTCTTC.